This TCR beta chain is from a study of blood T cell repertoires in COVID-19. On the study more broadly: Acute and convalescent COVID-19 specimens originated in the United States, Italy and Spain. Nucleic acid was either cDNA or gDNA, and it came from T cells, B-cell-depleted T cells, or PBMCs.

The CDR3 covers 16 residues. The J segment lost 4 bases and the V segment lost 5 bases, leaving 8 bases of the junction unmatched. Germline values: CDR1 SEHNR, CDR2 FQNEAQ (reference sequence). Original processing methods: Amplification of reference gene primers was used by the study to estimate nucleated cell counts. Method: immunoSEQ multiplex PCR; TCRdb's copy keeps in-frame clones and lacks some. V, J and clone size are those of that table, while D and trimming were read from the DNA. The sample consists of fewer than 250,000 clones, more than 70% of them appearing once. The chain combines TRBV7-9 with TRBJ2-2, with 9 bases lining up with TRBD1. This TCR came from a woman aged 55-69 years with acute or convalescent COVID-19. Sequencing was performed on peripheral blood. The CDR3 DNA sequence: TGTGCCAGCAGCCGGGGGCGACAGGGGGGCACCGGGGAGCTGTTTTTT. Residues: CASSRGRQGGTGELFF.